These 5 T cell receptor beta chains came from one sample sequenced in a study of blood T cell repertoires in COVID-19 (dated by TCRdb to the early 2020s). Libraries came from the immunoSEQ multiplex PCR assay. TCRdb's version of the immuneACCESS table is confined to in-frame rearrangements and falls short of the full clone set. An unresolved V gene accounts for under half of the shortfall where checked; the remainder is of unknown origin. The sample data list more than 95,000 clones, and 90% of these were observed just once. The ten largest account for approximately 1.5% of the sample. Material: peripheral blood. These receptor sequences come from a man aged 60 to 69 with acute or convalescent COVID-19.

The rearrangement joins TRBV5-1 to TRBJ1-1; D is ambiguous. This CDR3 is built from 11 residues. V lost 5 bases to trimming and J lost 1 base, with 3 bases between them. Germline V lookup: CDR1 SGHRS, CDR2 YFSETQ. CDR3 sequence (DNA): TGCGCCAGCAGACAGAACACTGAAGCTTTCTTT. Its translation is CASRQNTEAFF.

In regard to this clone: The sample has other DNA sequences that encode this CDR3 too. The chain combines TRBV5-6 with TRBJ1-5, with a possible D match to TRBD1 (6 bases). The CDR3 runs 16 residues. Germline loops: CDR1 SGHDT, CDR2 YYEEEE. The V end was cut by 0 bases, the J end by 3 bases, with 13 bases between. The CDR3 DNA reads as TGTGCCAGCAGCTTGGGTGCAGGGGCGTCCAATCAGCCCCAGCATTTT. This sequence encodes CASSLGAGASNQPQHF. The full variable domain, with the rest looked up from reference TRBV5-6 and TRBJ1-5, is DAGVTQSPTHLIKTRGQQVTLRCSPKSGHDTVSWYQQALGQGPQFIFQYYEEEERQRGNFPDRFSGHQFPNYSSELNVNALLLGDSALYLCASSLGAGASNQPQHFGDGTRLSIL.

This clone appeared a single time. V is TRBV12-3 or TRBV12-4 and J is TRBJ1-3, with unresolved D. The CDR3 loop spans 13 amino acids. Trimming took 2 bases from V and 7 from J, leaving 9 bases between them. In DNA, the CDR3 is TGTGCCAGCAGTTTAATCCTCCGGAACACCATATATTTT. This translates into CASSLILRNTIYF.

V and J are TRBV19 and TRBJ1-2, with 11 bases matching TRBD1. The germline V gene has CDR1 LNHDA and CDR2 SQIVND (reference sequence). CDR3 length: 18 residues. V lost 4 bases and J lost 4; bases outside the gene matches: 14. The chain's CDR3 is CASSKAGTGGNFGYGYTF. The CDR3 coding sequence is TGTGCCAGTAGTAAGGCTGGGACAGGGGGAAACTTTGGCTATGGCTACACCTTC.

The V call is TRBV10-3, the J call TRBJ1-2, with TRBD1 as a possible D gene (6 bases). CDR3 size: 12 residues. V lost 5 bases and J lost 4, with 8 bases in between. From germline, CDR1 is ENHRY and CDR2 SYGVKD. In DNA, the CDR3 is TGTGCCATCAGTCGGGACACCTATGGCTACACCTTC. This sequence encodes CAISRDTYGYTF.